This T cell receptor beta chain was recorded in a study of CD8 T cells in Susac syndrome. Study-level findings and limits: The study recognized that the number of individuals in its TCR sequencing and HLA analysis was relatively small.

Reverse transcription of roughly 0.5 to 1 ug RNA was carried out with random hexamers. Coverage of TCR beta CDR3 amplification by immunoSEQ multiplex PCR extended to 54 Vbeta and 13 Jbeta. One entry per CDR3 protein, called by TCRdb with MiXCR from the immunoSEQ multiplex PCR reads. This table holds about 250,000 distinct CDR3 sequences, around 93% found once. The CDR3 is made up of 14 amino acids. V was pared by 2 bases and J by 3 bases, with 10 bases between. Looked up from germline, CDR1 is SGHTA and CDR2 is FQGNSA. From blood CD8+ and CD4+ T cells, TCR beta sequences were generated. The multiple sclerosis controls consisted of treatment-naive patients with relapsing-remitting disease, either stable or active. In regard to this clonotype: What it binds is not known.

The V call is TRBV7-2, the J call TRBJ1-1; D ambiguous. This TCR derives from a human donor with multiple sclerosis. The source material was CD4+ T cells from PBMCs. The CDR3 reads CASSLIGGHTEAFF. The CDR3 DNA sequence: TGTGCCAGCAGCTTAATCGGCGGCCACACTGAAGCTTTCTTT.